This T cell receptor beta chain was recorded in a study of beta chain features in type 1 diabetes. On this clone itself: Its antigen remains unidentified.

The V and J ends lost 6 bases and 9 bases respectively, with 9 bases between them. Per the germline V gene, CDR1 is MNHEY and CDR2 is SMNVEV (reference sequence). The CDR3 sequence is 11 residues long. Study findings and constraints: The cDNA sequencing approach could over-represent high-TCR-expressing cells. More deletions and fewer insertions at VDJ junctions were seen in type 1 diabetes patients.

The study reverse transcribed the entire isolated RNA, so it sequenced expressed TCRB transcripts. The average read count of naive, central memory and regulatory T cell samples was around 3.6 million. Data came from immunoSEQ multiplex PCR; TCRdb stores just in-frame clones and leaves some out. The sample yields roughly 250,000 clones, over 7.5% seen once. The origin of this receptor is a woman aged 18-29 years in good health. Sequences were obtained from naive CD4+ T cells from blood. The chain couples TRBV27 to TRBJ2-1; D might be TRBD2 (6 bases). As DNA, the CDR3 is TGTGCCAGCAGCCGGGGGTCTGAGCAGTTCTTC. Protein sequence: CASSRGSEQFF.